Following are 11 T cell receptor beta chains from one sample sequenced in a study of blood T cell repertoires in COVID-19 (dated by TCRdb to 2018 to 2021). Libraries were constructed by the immunoSEQ multiplex PCR assay. What TCRdb holds here is the immuneACCESS table cut down to in-frame rearrangements. Part of the clones is not present; checked against another copy, under half of the missing clones reflect an unresolved V gene, and the others are unexplained. This sample gives just over 300,000 clones in total; around 84% of them show up just once. The ten largest clones add up to about 4.6% of the sample. Input material: PBMCs or T cells enriched from blood (not recorded which). These receptors came from a man aged 30-40 years who had recovered from COVID-19.

This clone showed up just a few times. The chain employs TRBV30 and TRBJ1-2; D not certain. V was clipped by 0 bases and J by 7 bases, with 12 bases between them. The CDR3 totals 13 residues. The germline V gene has CDR1 GTSNPN and CDR2 SVGIG (reference sequence). CDR3 region: CAWSVWAVGGYTF. The CDR3 region has the DNA TGTGCCTGGAGTGTATGGGCCGTTGGTGGCTACACCTTC.

A few counts support this clone. The V call is TRBV4-1, the J call TRBJ1-6, with TRBD1 matching 9 bases. Germline V gene lookup returns CDR1 MGHRA and CDR2 YSYEKL. CDR3 size: 16 residues. After removal of 0 bases from V and 7 bases from J, the junction contained 4 bases not matched to a gene. The CDR3 nucleotides are TGCGCCAGCAGCCAAGACCCGGGACAGGGAAATTCACCCCTCCACTTT. It specifies CASSQDPGQGNSPLHF.

The V call is TRBV28, the J call TRBJ2-2; TRBD2 is a possible D gene (6 bases). V lost 5 bases, J lost 6 bases, and 25 bases lay in between. Germline CDR1 is MDHEN and CDR2 is SYDVKM. This CDR3 region has 18 residues. The CDR3 nucleotides are TGTGCCAGCAGTACCCCCCTGACTAGTCAGGGAGCCGCCGGGGAGCTGTTTTTT. Protein: CASSTPLTSQGAAGELFF.

The gene calls are TRBV19 and TRBJ1-1; D perhaps matches TRBD1 (5 bases). V lost 6 bases, J lost 11 bases, and 22 bases lay in between. Germline CDR1 is LNHDA and CDR2 is SQIVND (reference sequence). The length of the CDR3 is 14 residues. CDR3 sequence (DNA): TGTGCCAGTAGACCCGGGACTTTAACGGTGGACGCTTTCTTT. Amino acid sequence: CASRPGTLTVDAFF.

The chain links TRBV19 to TRBJ2-5; D is unclear. This CDR3 is built from 11 residues. CDR1 is LNHDA and CDR2 is SQIVND in the germline V gene (reference sequence). V gave up 11 bases and J gave up 5 bases, with 12 bases separating them. The CDR3 region is CAPRRGETQYF. The CDR3 DNA reads TGTGCCCCTAGGCGTGGGGAGACCCAGTACTTC.

This chain links TRBV19 with TRBJ2-7, with D tentatively TRBD2 (5 bases). V lost 5 bases, J lost 2 bases, and 16 bases lay in between. The CDR3 has 15 residues. Germline-derived CDR1 and CDR2 are LNHDA and SQIVND (reference sequence). CDR3: CASSRSLVRAYEQYF. The CDR3 region has the DNA TGTGCCAGTAGTCGATCACTAGTCCGGGCCTACGAGCAGTACTTC.

The J gene is TRBJ1-1, the V gene TRBV4-1, with 9 bases aligning to TRBD1. This CDR3 has 13 amino acids. The germline V gene encodes CDR1 MGHRA and CDR2 YSYEKL. V was pared by 6 bases and J by 5 bases, with 4 bases of the junction left unmatched. The CDR3 region has the DNA TGCGCCAGCAGGGACAGGGGAGGAACTGAAGCTTTCTTT. It is translated as CASRDRGGTEAFF.

The chain couples TRBV5-1 to TRBJ1-4; 8 nucleotides line up with TRBD1. This CDR3 region has 19 residues. Unmatched junction bases numbered 15, after V lost 0 bases and J lost 5 bases. The V gene's germline CDR1 is SGHRS and CDR2 YFSETQ. The CDR3 DNA sequence: TGCGCCAGCAGCTTGGGGGGCTTTTATCGACAGGGGATAAATGAAAAACTGTTTTTT. Its protein product is CASSLGGFYRQGINEKLFF.

This clone has just one count. The chain combines TRBV7-6 with TRBJ2-1, with TRBD2 identical over 9 bases. Germline V gene lookup returns CDR1 SGHVS and CDR2 FNYEAQ. This CDR3 has 15 amino acids. Trimming cost V 5 bases and J 8 bases; bases outside gene matches: 10. The CDR3 DNA reads TGTGCCAGCAGCGAGCCGGCGGGAGGGCCCGATGAGCAGTTCTTC. Protein product: CASSEPAGGPDEQFF.

The chain employs TRBV27 and TRBJ2-7; TRBD1 matches 9 bases. Germline trimming cut 5 bases from V and 2 bases from J; bases unmatched to any gene: 22. This CDR3 spans 20 amino acids. CDR1 and CDR2 from the germline V gene are MNHEY and SMNVEV (reference sequence). In nucleotides, the CDR3 is TGTGCCAGCAGTCCTATCCTAACCCGGGACAGGGCTCAGATTCCCTACGAGCAGTACTTC. It encodes CASSPILTRDRAQIPYEQYF.

CDR3 residues: CASSLDAGQGTTEAFF. The CDR3 coding sequence is TGTGCCAGCAGCTTGGATGCGGGACAGGGCACGACTGAAGCTTTCTTT. The chain combines TRBV5-5 with TRBJ1-1; TRBD1 aligns across 9 bases. Trimming took 0 bases from V and 5 from J; bases not matched to a gene: 8. Germline V gene lookup returns CDR1 SGHKS and CDR2 YYEKEE (reference sequence). The CDR3 sequence is 16 residues long.